This T cell receptor beta chain emerged from a study of cytomegalovirus exposure and HLA in healthy donors. In germline, CDR1 is SGHVS, CDR2 FNYEAQ. The V end was cut by 4 bases, the J end by 4 bases, with 19 bases between. The CDR3 totals 17 residues. Profiled with immunoSEQ multiplex PCR; TCRdb holds only in-frame clones, not every one. This sample has 130,000 or so clones; 75% to 90% occur once, and the top ten carry 1.2%. The chain carries TRBV7-6 and TRBJ1-4; D is possibly TRBD1 (5 bases). The receptor was isolated from a woman aged 18-29 years in good health and CMV-seronegative. The material sequenced was PBMCs. CDR3 nucleotides: TGTGCCAGCAGCTCAACCTTCACAGTGGGGGGTAATGAAAAACTGTTTTTT. Amino acid sequence: CASSSTFTVGGNEKLFF.